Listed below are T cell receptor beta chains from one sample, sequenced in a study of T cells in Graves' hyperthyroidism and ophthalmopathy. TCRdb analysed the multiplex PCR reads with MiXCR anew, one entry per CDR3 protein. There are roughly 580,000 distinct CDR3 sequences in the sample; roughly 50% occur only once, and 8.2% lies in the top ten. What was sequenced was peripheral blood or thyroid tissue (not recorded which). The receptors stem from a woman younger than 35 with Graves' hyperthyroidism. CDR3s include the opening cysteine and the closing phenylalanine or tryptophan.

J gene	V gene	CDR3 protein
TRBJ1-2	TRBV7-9	CASSLMGNHGYTF
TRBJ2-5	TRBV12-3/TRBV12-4	CASSYTPTAETQYF
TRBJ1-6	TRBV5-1	CASTPLTTLNSPLHF
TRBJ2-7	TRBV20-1	CSARGRMSSEYEQYF
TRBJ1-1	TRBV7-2	CASSQQGLATEAFF
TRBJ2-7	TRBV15	CATSREGRYSNEQYF
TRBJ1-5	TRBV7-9	CASSLGDRVVPQHF
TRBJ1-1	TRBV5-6	CASSQGLLNTEAFF
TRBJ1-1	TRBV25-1	CASVRGRGTEAFF
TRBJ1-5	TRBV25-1	CASSEHGGGNQPQHF
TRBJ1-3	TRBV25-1	CASSDRGQGYSGNTIYF
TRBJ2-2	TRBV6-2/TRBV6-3	CASSYLTAGELFF
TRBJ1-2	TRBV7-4	CASSFPDRANGYTF
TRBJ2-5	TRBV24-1	CATSDSGQLFGTQYF
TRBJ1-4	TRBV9	CASSVDMANEKLFF
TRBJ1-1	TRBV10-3	CAISGFESLSTEAFF
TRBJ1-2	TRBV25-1	CASRTTGNANYGYTF
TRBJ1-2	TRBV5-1	CASRWAGDGYGYTF
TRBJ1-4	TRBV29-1	CSVEKGQFF
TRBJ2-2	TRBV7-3	CASSHVGGNTGELFF
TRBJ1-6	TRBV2	CASTGTGFDSPLHF
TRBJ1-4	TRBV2	CASSFRLDSEKLFF
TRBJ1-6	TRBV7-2	CASSLTGLSSYNSPLHF
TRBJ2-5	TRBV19	CASKDNQETQYF
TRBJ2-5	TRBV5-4	CASWDRGSETQYF
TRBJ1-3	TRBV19	CASSSIQDGSGNTIYF
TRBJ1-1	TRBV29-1	CSVTPAGGGTEAFF
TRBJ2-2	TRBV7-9	CASSLEGPPGELFF
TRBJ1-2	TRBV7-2	CASSWAERGYTF
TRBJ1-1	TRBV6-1	CASSQQGGTEAFF
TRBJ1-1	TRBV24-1	CATWANTEAFF
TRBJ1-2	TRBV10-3	CAISEPRHGGYTF
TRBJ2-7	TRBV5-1	CASSLFHSYEQYF
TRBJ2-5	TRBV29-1	CSGGGTFQETQYF
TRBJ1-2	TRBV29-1	CSVQWVRSSGNTF
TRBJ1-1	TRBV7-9	CASSPVGTPRGTEAFF
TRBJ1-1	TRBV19	CASSMDIHTEAFF
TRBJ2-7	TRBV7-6	CASKGRGQYF
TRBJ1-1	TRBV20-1	CSARDDPGDTEAFF
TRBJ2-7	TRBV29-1	CSVSLGTRAYEQYF
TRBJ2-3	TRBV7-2	CASSLRTDTQYF
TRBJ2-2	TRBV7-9	CASSLTLAGVTGELFF
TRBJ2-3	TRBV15	CATSRDPAGSDTQYF
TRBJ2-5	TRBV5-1	CASSTGLRTQEAQYF
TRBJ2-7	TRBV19	CASSIEVSYEQYF
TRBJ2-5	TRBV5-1	CASSSPGTIQETQYF
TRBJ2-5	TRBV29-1	CSARACLGAGWQETQYF
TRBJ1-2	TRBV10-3	CASSKAAGLDYGYTF
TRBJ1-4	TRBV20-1	CSAINGGEKLFF
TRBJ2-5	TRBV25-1	CASSWDKETQYF
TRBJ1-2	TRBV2	CASSGAGGGRGYTF
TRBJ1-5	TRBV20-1	CSVEGTGNNQPQHF
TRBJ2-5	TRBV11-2	CASQRRTVVETQYF
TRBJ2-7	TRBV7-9	CASRSSRHPYEQYF